The rows below give T cell receptor beta chains drawn from one sample of a study of blood T cell repertoires in COVID-19. Libraries were prepared by immunoSEQ multiplex PCR; TCRdb keeps only in-frame clonotypes and omits some of them. The sample lists approximately 210,000 clones, about 91% seen once, with around 1.2% in the top ten. Sequencing was carried out using peripheral blood. The receptors here all came from a man younger than 45 with acute or convalescent COVID-19. CDR3s include the opening cysteine and the closing phenylalanine or tryptophan. D genes are given only for firm matches. The size entry is marked missing in some rows and otherwise reads once, few, many or a size class.

j_gene,v_gene,d_gene,abundance,CDR3aa,CDR3nt
TRBJ2-7,TRBV28,.,.,CASSSSPYEQYF,TGTGCCAGCAGTTCTAGTCCCTACGAGCAGTACTTC
TRBJ1-6,TRBV6-5,TRBD1,.,CASIKDRAKGSPLHF,TGTGCCAGCATTAAGGACAGGGCCAAAGGGTCACCCCTCCACTTT
TRBJ1-1,TRBV7-3,TRBD1,.,CASSLAGTGSAFF,TGTGCCAGCAGCCTCGCCGGGACAGGGTCAGCTTTCTTT
TRBJ1-1,TRBV18,TRBD1,once,CASSLYSRDRVNTEAFF,TGTGCCAGCTCACTTTACTCCCGGGACAGGGTAAACACTGAAGCTTTCTTT
TRBJ2-7,TRBV2,.,.,CASSDGRGFEQYF,TGTGCCAGCAGTGATGGCAGGGGTTTTGAGCAGTACTTC
TRBJ2-7,TRBV28,TRBD2,.,CASSSAGGHSYEQYF,TGTGCCAGCAGTTCAGCGGGGGGCCACTCCTACGAGCAGTACTTC
TRBJ2-7,TRBV6-5,TRBD1,.,CASSRDRGRPEQYF,TGTGCCAGCAGTCGGGACAGGGGACGTCCCGAGCAGTACTTC
TRBJ1-3,TRBV27,.,few,CASRRTDGNTIYF,TGTGCCAGCAGGCGGACAGACGGAAACACCATATATTTT
TRBJ2-7,TRBV5-1,.,once,CASSLGPLAYEQYF,TGCGCCAGCAGCTTGGGGCCCCTAGCCTACGAGCAGTACTTC
TRBJ2-5,TRBV3-1/TRBV3-2,.,.,CASSRKGGFETQYF,TGTGCCAGCAGCCGAAAGGGAGGTTTCGAGACCCAGTACTTC
TRBJ2-2,TRBV10-3,.,.,CAISESWSYTGELFF,TGTGCCATCAGTGAGTCGTGGAGCTACACCGGGGAGCTGTTTTTT
TRBJ2-3,TRBV5-1,.,.,CASSSLTSTDTQYF,TGCGCCAGCAGCTCCCTCACTAGCACAGATACGCAGTATTTT
TRBJ2-6,TRBV2,.,.,CASSEVGSGANVLTF,TGTGCCAGCAGTGAGGTGGGCTCCGGGGCCAACGTCCTGACTTTC
TRBJ2-7,TRBV5-4,.,once,CASSSGGGGRRYEQYF,TGTGCCAGCAGCTCTGGTGGGGGGGGGCGTAGATACGAGCAGTACTTC
TRBJ1-5,TRBV19,.,.,CASSRGSGARQPQHF,TGTGCCAGTAGTAGGGGAAGTGGGGCGCGTCAGCCCCAGCATTTT
TRBJ1-5,TRBV28,.,.,CASSPGHGVPPQHF,TGTGCCAGCAGTCCTGGTCACGGGGTCCCTCCCCAGCATTTT
TRBJ2-7,TRBV18,.,.,CASSLQGAGSYEQYF,TGTGCCAGCTCACTACAGGGTGCCGGGTCCTACGAGCAGTACTTC
TRBJ2-1,TRBV6-5,.,.,CASRLAYGYNEQFF,TGTGCCAGCAGATTAGCGTATGGTTACAATGAGCAGTTCTTC
TRBJ2-5,TRBV10-1,TRBD1,.,CASSETKGAETQYF,TGCGCCAGCAGTGAGACTAAGGGGGCAGAGACCCAGTACTTC
TRBJ1-4,TRBV6-6,.,.,CASSGRVDEKLFF,TGTGCCAGCAGCGGCAGGGTGGACGAAAAACTGTTTTTT